The T cell receptor beta chain under discussion was sequenced for a study of CD8+ T cells in alopecia areata. About the study: At a dose of 5 to 10 mg twice daily, oral tofacitinib was given to treated patients.

Treatment given: oral pan-JAK inhibitor, 5-10 mg twice daily. Peripheral blood and lesional scalp punch biopsies came from alopecia areata patients. The ends lost 0 bases at V and 3 bases at J; junction bases unmatched: 5. Germline-derived CDR1 and CDR2 are SGHDT and YYEEEE. CDR3 size: 15 residues. Sequencing relied on a cDNA template that was reverse transcribed from extracted RNA. Measured with immunoSEQ multiplex PCR; TCRdb has only the in-frame clones, and not every one. Here the sample spans 150,000 to 200,000 clones, 58% being singletons. The TCR sequence derives from a human donor with alopecia areata. The J gene is TRBJ2-7, the V gene TRBV5-6, with 8 bases aligning to TRBD1. The sample was CD8+ T cells sorted from blood, taken at week 24, from a patient treated with tofacitinib. The CDR3 region has the DNA TGTGCCAGCAGCTTGGGGCAGGGGGCTATCTACGAGCAGTACTTC. This encodes CASSLGQGAIYEQYF.